The sequence of this T cell receptor beta chain was determined in a study of blood T cell repertoires in COVID-19. Study at large: Collection of acute and convalescent COVID-19 samples took place in the United States, Italy and Spain.

The CDR3 sequence is 16 residues long. The germline CDR1 and CDR2 sequences are MDHEN and SYDVKM. The ends lost 4 bases at V and 2 bases at J; junction bases unmatched: 10. Participants were aged about 18 to 100 years from 20 to 30 US areas. Participant-reported clinical history was the basis for cohort assignment. The authors' processing: Amplified reference gene primers provided the basis for estimating nucleated cell counts. TCRdb keeps only in-frame clones here, not all; method: immunoSEQ multiplex PCR. That table gives V, J and clone size, and the DNA gave D and trimming. The sample includes 170,000 or so clones, roughly 87% seen only once; the top ten take around 6.5%.

This rearrangement joins TRBV28 to TRBJ2-7; 8 bases align to TRBD2. Sequenced sample: PBMCs or T cells enriched from blood (not recorded which). This TCR came from a woman aged 50 to 60 who had recovered from COVID-19. Here the CDR3 DNA reads TGTGCCAGCAGTTCCCGACCCGGGGGGGGAGCCTACGAGCAGTACTTC. Its protein product is CASSSRPGGGAYEQYF. Looking up the rest from reference TRBV28 and TRBJ2-7 gives the full variable domain: DVKVTQSSRYLVKRTGEKVFLECVQDMDHENMFWYRQDPGLGLRLIYFSYDVKMKEKGDIPEGYSVSREKKERFSLILESASTNQTSMYLCASSSRPGGGAYEQYFGPGTRLTVT.